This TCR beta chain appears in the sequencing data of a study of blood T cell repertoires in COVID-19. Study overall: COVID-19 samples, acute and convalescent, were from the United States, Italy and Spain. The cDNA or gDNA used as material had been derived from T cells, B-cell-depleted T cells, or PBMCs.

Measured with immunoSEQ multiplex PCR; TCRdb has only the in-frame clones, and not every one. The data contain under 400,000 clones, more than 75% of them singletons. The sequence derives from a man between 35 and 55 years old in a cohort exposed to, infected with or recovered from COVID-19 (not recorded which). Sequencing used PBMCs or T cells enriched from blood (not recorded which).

CDR3 bases: TGTGCCAGCAGCCAAGGTCTTGGCCGGGAGCTGTTTTTT. It is translated as CASSQGLGRELFF. The rearrangement links TRBV14 to TRBJ2-2; no clear D gene. From germline, CDR1 is SGHDN and CDR2 FVKESK. Trimming left V 1 base short and J 9 bases short, with 9 bases between. CDR3 length: 13 residues.